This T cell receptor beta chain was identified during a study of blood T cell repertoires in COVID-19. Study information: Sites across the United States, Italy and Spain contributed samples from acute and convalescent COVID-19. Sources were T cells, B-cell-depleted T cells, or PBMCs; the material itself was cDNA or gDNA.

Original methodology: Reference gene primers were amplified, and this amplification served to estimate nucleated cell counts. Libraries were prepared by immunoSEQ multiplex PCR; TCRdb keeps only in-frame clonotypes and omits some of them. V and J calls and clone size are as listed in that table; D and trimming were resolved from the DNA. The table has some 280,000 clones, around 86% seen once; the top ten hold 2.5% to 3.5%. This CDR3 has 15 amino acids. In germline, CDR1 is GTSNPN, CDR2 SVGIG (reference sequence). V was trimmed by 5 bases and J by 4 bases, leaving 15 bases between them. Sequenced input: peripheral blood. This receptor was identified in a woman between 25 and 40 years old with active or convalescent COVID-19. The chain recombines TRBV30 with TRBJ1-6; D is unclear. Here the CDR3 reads CAWAREDLYNSPLHF. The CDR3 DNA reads TGTGCCTGGGCTAGGGAGGACCTTTATAATTCACCCCTCCACTTT.